The clone carrying this TCR beta chain was recorded a few times. With V trimmed by 9 bases and J by 0 bases, 2 bases remained unmatched. The CDR3 covers 13 residues. Germline CDR1 and CDR2: LNHDA and SQIVND (reference sequence). This sample was included in a study of T cells after yellow fever vaccination. TCRdb processed the 5' RACE reads anew with MiXCR; each CDR3 protein has one entry. The data show about 210,000 distinct CDR3 sequences, 3% to 3.5% seen once. This sample comprised CD4+ T cells sorted from PBMCs, obtained 10 days after the yellow fever booster vaccination. This TCR was sampled from a man between 18 and 35 years old who received the YFV17D yellow fever vaccine. V and J are TRBV19 and TRBJ2-1; TRBD1 aligns across 7 bases. The DNA of the CDR3 is TGTGCCAGCACAGGGGCCTCCTACAATGAGCAGTTCTTC. Its protein is CASTGASYNEQFF.